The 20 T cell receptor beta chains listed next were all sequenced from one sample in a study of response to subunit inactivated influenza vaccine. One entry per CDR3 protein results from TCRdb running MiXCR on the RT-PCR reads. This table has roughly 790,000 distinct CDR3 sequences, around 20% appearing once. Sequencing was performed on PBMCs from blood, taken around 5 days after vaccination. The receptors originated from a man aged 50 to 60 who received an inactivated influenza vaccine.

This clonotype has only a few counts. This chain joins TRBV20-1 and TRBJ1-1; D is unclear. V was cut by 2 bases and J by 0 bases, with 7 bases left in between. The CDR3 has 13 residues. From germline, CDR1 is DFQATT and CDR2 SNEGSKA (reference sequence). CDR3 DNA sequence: TGCAGTGCTAGAAAGTCCGTGAACACTGAAGCTTTCTTT. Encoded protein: CSARKSVNTEAFF.

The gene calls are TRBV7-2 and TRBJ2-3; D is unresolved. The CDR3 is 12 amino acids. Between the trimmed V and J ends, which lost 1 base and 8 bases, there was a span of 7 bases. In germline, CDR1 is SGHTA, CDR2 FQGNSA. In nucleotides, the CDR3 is TGTGCCAGCAGCTTAGACGTGGGTACGCAGTATTTT. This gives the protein CASSLDVGTQYF.

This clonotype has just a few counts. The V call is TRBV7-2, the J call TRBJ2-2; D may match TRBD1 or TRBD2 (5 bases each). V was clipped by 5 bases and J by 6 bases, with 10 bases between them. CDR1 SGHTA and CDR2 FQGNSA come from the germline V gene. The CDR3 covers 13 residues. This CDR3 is CASSPGTAGELFF. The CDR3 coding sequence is TGTGCCAGCAGCCCAGGGACCGCCGGGGAGCTGTTTTTT.

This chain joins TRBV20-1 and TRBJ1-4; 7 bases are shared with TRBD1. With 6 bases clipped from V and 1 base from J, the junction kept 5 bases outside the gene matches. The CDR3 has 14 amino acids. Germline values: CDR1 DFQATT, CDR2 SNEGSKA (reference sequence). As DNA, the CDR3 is TGCAGTGCAAGACGACAGGGAACTAATGAAAAACTGTTTTTT. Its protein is CSARRQGTNEKLFF.

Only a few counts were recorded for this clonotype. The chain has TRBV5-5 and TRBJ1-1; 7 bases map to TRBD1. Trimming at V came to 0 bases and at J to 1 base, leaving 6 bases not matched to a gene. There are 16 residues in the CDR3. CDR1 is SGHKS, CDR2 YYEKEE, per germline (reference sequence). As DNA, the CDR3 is TGTGCCAGCAGCTTGGGGACAGGCGGCCAGAACACTGAAGCTTTCTTT. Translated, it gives CASSLGTGGQNTEAFF.

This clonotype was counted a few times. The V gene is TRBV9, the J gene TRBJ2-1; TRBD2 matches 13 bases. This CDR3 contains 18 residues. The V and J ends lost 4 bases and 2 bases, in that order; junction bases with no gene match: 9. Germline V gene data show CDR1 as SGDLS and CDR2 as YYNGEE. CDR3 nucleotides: TGTGCCAGCAGCACACCGGGACTAGCGGGGACCGCCTACAATGAGCAGTTCTTC. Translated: CASSTPGLAGTAYNEQFF.

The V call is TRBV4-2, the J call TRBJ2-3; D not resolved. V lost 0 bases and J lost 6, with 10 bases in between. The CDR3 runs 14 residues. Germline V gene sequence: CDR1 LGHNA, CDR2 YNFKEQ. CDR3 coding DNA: TGTGCCAGCAGCCAAGATTTGATGGCCGATACGCAGTATTTT. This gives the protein CASSQDLMADTQYF.

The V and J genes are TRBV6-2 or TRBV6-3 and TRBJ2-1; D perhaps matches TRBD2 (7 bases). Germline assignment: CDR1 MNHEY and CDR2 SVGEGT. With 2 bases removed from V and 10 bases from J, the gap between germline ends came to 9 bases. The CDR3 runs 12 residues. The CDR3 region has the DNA TGTGCCAGCAGTTACAGGGGGGGGGAGCAGTTCTTC. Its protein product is CASSYRGGEQFF.

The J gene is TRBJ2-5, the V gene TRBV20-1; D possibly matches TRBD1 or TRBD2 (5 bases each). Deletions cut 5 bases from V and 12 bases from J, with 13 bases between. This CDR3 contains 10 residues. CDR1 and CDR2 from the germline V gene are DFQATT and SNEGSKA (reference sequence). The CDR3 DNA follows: TGCAGTGCTGACGGGGCCTACGAGTACTTC. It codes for CSADGAYEYF.

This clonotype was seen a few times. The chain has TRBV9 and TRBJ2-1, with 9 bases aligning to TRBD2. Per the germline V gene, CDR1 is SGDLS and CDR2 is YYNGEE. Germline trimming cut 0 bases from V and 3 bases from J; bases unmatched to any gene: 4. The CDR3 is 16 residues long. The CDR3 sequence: CASSVALAGYYNEQFF. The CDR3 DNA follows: TGTGCCAGCAGCGTAGCGCTAGCGGGATACTACAATGAGCAGTTCTTC.

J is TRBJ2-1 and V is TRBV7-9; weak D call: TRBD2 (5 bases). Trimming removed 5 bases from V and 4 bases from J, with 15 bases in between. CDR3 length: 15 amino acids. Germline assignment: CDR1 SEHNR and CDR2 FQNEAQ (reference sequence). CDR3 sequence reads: CASSPWRPLYNEQFF. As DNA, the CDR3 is TGTGCCAGCAGCCCCTGGAGGCCGCTATACAATGAGCAGTTCTTC.

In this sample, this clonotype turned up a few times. CDR3 amino acids: CASSLGGYSTDTQYF. In DNA, the CDR3 is TGTGCCAGCAGCTTAGGCGGGTATAGCACAGATACGCAGTATTTT. The chain combines TRBV7-2 with TRBJ2-3; D might be TRBD2 (5 bases). V gave up 1 base and J gave up 0 bases, with 8 bases separating them. Germline values: CDR1 SGHTA, CDR2 FQGNSA. CDR3 length: 15 residues.

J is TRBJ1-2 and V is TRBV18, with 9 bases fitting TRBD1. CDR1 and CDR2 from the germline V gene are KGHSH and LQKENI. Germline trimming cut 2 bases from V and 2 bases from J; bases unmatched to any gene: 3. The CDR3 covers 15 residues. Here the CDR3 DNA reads TGTGCCAGCTCACCAGCCGGGACAGGGAACTATGGCTACACCTTC. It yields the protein CASSPAGTGNYGYTF.

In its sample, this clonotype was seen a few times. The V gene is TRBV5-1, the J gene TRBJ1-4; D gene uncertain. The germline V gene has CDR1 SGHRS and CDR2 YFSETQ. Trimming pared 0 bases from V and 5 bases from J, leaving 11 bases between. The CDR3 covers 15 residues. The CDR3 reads CASSLGRPVNEKLFF. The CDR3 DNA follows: TGCGCCAGCAGCTTGGGACGGCCCGTAAATGAAAAACTGTTTTTT.

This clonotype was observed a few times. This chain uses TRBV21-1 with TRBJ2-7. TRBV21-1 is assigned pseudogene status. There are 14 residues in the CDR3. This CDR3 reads CASSKVIGCYEQYF. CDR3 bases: TGTGCCAGCAGCAAAGTGATAGGATGCTACGAGCAGTACTTC.

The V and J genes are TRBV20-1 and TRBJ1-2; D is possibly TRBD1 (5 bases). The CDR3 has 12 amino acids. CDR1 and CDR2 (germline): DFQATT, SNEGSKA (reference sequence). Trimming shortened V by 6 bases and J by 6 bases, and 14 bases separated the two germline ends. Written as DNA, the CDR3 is TGCAGTGCGGGGACTCCTGCGGATGGCTACACCTTC. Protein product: CSAGTPADGYTF.

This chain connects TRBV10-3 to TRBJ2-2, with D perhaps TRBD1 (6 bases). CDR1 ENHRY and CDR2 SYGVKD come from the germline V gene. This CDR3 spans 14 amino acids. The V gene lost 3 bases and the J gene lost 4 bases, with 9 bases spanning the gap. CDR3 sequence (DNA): TGTGCCATCAGTGAATGGGACACCACCGGGGAGCTGTTTTTT. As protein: CAISEWDTTGELFF.

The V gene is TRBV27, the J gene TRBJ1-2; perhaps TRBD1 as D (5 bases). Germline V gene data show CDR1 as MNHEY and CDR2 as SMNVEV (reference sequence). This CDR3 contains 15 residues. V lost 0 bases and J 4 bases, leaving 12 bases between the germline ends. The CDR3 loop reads CASSLSQGFGYGYTF. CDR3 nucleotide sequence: TGTGCCAGCAGTTTATCGCAGGGATTCGGCTATGGCTACACCTTC.

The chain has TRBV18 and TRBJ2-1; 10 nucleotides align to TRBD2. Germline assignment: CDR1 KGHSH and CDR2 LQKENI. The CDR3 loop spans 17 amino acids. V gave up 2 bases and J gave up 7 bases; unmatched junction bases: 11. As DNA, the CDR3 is TGTGCCAGCTCACCAGCTTTTAGAGCGGGAGGGCTGAATGAGCAGTTCTTC. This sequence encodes CASSPAFRAGGLNEQFF.

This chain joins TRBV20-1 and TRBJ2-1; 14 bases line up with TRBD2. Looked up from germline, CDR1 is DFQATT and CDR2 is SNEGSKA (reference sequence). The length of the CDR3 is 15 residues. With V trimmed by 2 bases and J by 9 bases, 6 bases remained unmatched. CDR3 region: CSARPGTSGRGEQFF. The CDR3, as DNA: TGCAGTGCTAGACCGGGGACTAGCGGGAGAGGTGAGCAGTTCTTC.